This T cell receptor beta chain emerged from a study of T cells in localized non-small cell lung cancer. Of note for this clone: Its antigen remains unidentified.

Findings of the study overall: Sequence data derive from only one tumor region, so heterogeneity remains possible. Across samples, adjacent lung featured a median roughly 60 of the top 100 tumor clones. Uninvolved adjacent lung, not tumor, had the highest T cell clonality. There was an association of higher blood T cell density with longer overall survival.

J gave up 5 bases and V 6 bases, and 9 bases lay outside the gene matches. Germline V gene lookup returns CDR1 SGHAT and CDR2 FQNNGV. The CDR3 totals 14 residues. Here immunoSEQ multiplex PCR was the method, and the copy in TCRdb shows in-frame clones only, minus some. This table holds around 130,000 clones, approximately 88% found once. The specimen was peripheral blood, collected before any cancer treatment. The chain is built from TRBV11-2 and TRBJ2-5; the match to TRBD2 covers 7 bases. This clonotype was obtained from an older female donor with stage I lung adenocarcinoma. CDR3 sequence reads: CASSRQLARETQYF. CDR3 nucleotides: TGTGCCAGCAGTCGGCAACTAGCGCGGGAGACCCAGTACTTC.